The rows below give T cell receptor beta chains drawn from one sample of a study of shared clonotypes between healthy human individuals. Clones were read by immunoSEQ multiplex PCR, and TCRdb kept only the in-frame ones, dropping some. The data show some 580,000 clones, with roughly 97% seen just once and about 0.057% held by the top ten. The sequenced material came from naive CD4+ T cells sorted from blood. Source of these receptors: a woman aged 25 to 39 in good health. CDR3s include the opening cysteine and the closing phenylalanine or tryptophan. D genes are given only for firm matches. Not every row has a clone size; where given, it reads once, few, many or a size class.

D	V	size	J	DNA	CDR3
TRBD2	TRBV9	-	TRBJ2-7	TGTGCCAGCAGCGCCTCCCCGCGGGGGGGGGACGCTCGTTACGAGCAGTACTTC	CASSASPRGGDARYEQYF
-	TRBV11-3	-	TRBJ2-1	TGTGCCAGCAGCTTAGGGGCAGCGAGCTCCTACAATGAGCAGTTCTTC	CASSLGAASSYNEQFF
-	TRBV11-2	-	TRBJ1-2	TGTGCCAGCAGCCAAGGAAACAGGGTGGGGTATGGCTACACCTTC	CASSQGNRVGYGYTF
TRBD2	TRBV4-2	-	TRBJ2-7	TGTGCCAGCAGCCCCCTCCAGCGGGAGGGCCACGAGCAGTACTTC	CASSPLQREGHEQYF
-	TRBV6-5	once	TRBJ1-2	TGTGCCAGCAGTTACTCCAGAGGTCTCCATGGCTACACCTTC	CASSYSRGLHGYTF
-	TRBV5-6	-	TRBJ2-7	TGTGCCAGCAGCTTGGCGGATTACGAGCAGTACTTC	CASSLADYEQYF
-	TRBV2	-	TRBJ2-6	TGTGCCAGCACGCCTGTGGGGGCTGGGGCCAACGTCCTGACTTTC	CASTPVGAGANVLTF
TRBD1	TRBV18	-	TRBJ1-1	TGTGCCAGCTCACCACAGCTAAGGACAGGGGATAACACTGAAGCTTTCTTT	CASSPQLRTGDNTEAFF
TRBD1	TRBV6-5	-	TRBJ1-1	TGTGCCAGCAGTCGGGACAGGGGACTGAACACTGAAGCTTTCTTT	CASSRDRGLNTEAFF
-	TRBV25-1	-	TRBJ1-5	TGTGCCAGCAGCTTGACAGGCAATCAGCCCCAGCATTTT	CASSLTGNQPQHF
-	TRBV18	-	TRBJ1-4	TGTGCCAGCTCACCACCTAACGTTAATGAAAAACTGTTTTTT	CASSPPNVNEKLFF
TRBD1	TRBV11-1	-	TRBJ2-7	TGTGCCAGCAGCTTAGATTGGGGACAGTCCACCGAGCAGTACTTC	CASSLDWGQSTEQYF
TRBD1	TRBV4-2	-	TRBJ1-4	TGTGCCAGCAGCCAAGCGGGACAGGCTAATGAAAAACTGTTTTTT	CASSQAGQANEKLFF
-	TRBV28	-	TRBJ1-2	TGTGCCAGCAGTTTATTTAGGGGGACGGATTATGGCTACACCTTC	CASSLFRGTDYGYTF
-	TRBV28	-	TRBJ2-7	TGTGCCAGCAGCTTTAGACTTACCTCCTACGAGCAGTACTTC	CASSFRLTSYEQYF
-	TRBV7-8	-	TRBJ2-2	TGTGCCAGCAGGCGACGCCTGGACTTTGTCAACACCGGGGAGCTGTTTTTT	CASRRRLDFVNTGELFF
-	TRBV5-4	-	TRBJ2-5	TGTGCCAGCAGCTTGAGGGATCCCCGGGAGACCCAGTACTTC	CASSLRDPRETQYF
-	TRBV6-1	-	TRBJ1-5	TGTGCCAGCAGTGGACCGGGACAATTGAGCAATCAGCCCCAGCATTTT	CASSGPGQLSNQPQHF
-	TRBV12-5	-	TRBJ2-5	TGTGCTAGTGGTTTGGTACTGGGGTCGGGGCAAGAGACCCAGTACTTC	CASGLVLGSGQETQYF
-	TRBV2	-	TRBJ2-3	TGTGCCAGCGGCACCAAGCTCACAGATACGCAGTATTTT	CASGTKLTDTQYF
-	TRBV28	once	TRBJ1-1	TGTGCCAGCAGTTTAGGGTTACGGAACACTGAAGCTTTCTTT	CASSLGLRNTEAFF
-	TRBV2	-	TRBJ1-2	TGTGCCAGCACCAATGCAGGGTTGGGCTACACCTTC	CASTNAGLGYTF
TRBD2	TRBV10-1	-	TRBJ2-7	TGCGCCAGCACCGAGGGGCTAGCGGGCGAGCAGTACTTC	CASTEGLAGEQYF